Listed here are 16 T cell receptor beta chains from one sample, sequenced in a study of blood T cell repertoires in COVID-19. The method was immunoSEQ multiplex PCR; TCRdb's version includes in-frame clones alone and lacks a portion of them. Of 250,000 or so clones detected, about nine tenths appear once; the ten largest clones hold 2.5% to 3%. Sequenced: peripheral blood. The source is a woman in her thirties with active or convalescent COVID-19.

V gene TRBV7-9 combines with J gene TRBJ2-7, with 7 bases that match TRBD1. This CDR3 has 15 amino acids. The V gene end was trimmed by 5 bases and the J gene end by 2 bases; junction bases not matched to a gene: 9. Germline loops: CDR1 SEHNR, CDR2 FQNEAQ (reference sequence). The CDR3 coding sequence is TGTGCCAGCAGCCCGCCGGGACAGTCAACCTACGAGCAGTACTTC. It yields the protein CASSPPGQSTYEQYF.

This clone has just one count. CDR3 sequence: CASGPGQGWTEAFF. CDR3 DNA sequence: TGTGCCAGCGGACCGGGACAGGGATGGACTGAAGCTTTCTTT. The chain has TRBV9 and TRBJ1-1, with TRBD1 matching over 9 bases. J was trimmed by 5 bases and V by 7 bases; bases with no gene match: 9. The germline gives CDR1 SGDLS, CDR2 YYNGEE. This CDR3 comprises 14 residues.

The table lists this clone with a few counts. This chain joins TRBV27 and TRBJ1-6, with D unclear. V lost 3 bases to trimming and J lost 10 bases, with 16 bases between them. CDR1 and CDR2 (germline): MNHEY, SMNVEV (reference sequence). The CDR3 has 15 amino acids. The CDR3 sequence is CASSFNGLTGSPLHF. For the CDR3, the DNA is TGTGCCAGCAGTTTTAACGGTCTTACGGGATCACCCCTCCACTTT.

The chain couples TRBV12-3 or TRBV12-4 to TRBJ1-2, with 7 bases lining up with TRBD1. The CDR3 runs 12 residues. V gave up 6 bases and J gave up 7 bases; unmatched junction bases: 5. The CDR3 coding sequence is TGTGCCAGCAGGGAACAGGGGTCTGGCTACACCTTC. It is translated as CASREQGSGYTF.

The chain carries TRBV6-5 and TRBJ1-6, with D possibly matching TRBD1 (6 bases). The CDR3 spans 13 residues. Germline CDR1 MNHEY, CDR2 SVGAGI. Trimming removed 4 bases from V and 10 bases from J, with 11 bases in between. The CDR3: CASSSGVGSPLHF. In DNA, the CDR3 is TGTGCCAGCAGTTCAGGGGTCGGATCACCCCTCCACTTT.

The CDR3 sequence is CASSPSRGRVGEQYF. DNA of the CDR3: TGTGCCAGCTCACCGTCCAGGGGGCGGGTTGGAGAGCAGTACTTC. The chain joins TRBV18 to TRBJ2-7; the match to TRBD1 covers 8 bases. The CDR3 totals 15 residues. Germline loops: CDR1 KGHSH, CDR2 LQKENI. V lost 3 bases and J lost 7; bases outside the gene matches: 11.

This clone is a singleton in its sample. This CDR3 is missing its conserved last phenylalanine or tryptophan, likely due to a read error. The V call is TRBV7-3, the J call TRBJ1-6; D is uncertain. The V end was cut by 5 bases, the J end by 10 bases, with 12 bases between. The CDR3 has 13 residues. The germline V gene encodes CDR1 SGHTA and CDR2 FQGTGA. The CDR3 coding sequence is TGTGCCAGCAGCGTCGACAAGTTCTCACCCCTCCACCTT. It translates to CASSVDKFSPLHL.

This chain uses TRBV3-1 (or the pseudogene TRBV3-2) with TRBJ2-7; D is unclear. This CDR3 has 15 amino acids. Germline CDR1 is LGHDT and CDR2 is YNNKEL (reference sequence). The ends were cut back, 0 bases at V and 1 base at J, with 10 bases in the middle. The CDR3 nucleotides are TGTGCCAGCAGCCAAGAGCCCGCCGAGTCCTACGAGCAGTACTTC. Protein sequence: CASSQEPAESYEQYF.

The chain carries TRBV13 and TRBJ1-2; D call uncertain. The germline gives CDR1 PRHDT, CDR2 FYEKMQ (reference sequence). Trimming stripped 4 bases from V and 5 bases from J, with 8 bases between. This CDR3 spans 12 amino acids. CDR3 residues: CASSSPGYGYTF. CDR3 bases: TGTGCCAGCAGCTCCCCAGGTTATGGCTACACCTTC.

The gene calls are TRBV30 and TRBJ2-7; 8 bases agree with TRBD1. Germline trimming cut 5 bases from V and 3 bases from J; bases unmatched to any gene: 12. This CDR3 is 15 amino acids long. Germline V gene lookup returns CDR1 GTSNPN and CDR2 SVGIG (reference sequence). Written as DNA, the CDR3 is TGTGCCTGGCGCGGCGGGACAGGCCCCTACTACGAGCAGTACTTC. It translates to CAWRGGTGPYYEQYF.

The chain joins TRBV5-4 to TRBJ2-1; the match to TRBD2 covers 8 bases. J gave up 8 bases and V 4 bases, and 11 bases lay outside the gene matches. The germline V gene has CDR1 SGHNT and CDR2 YYREEE (reference sequence). The CDR3 extends over 15 amino acids. In DNA form, the CDR3 reads TGTGCCAGCAGCCTAGGGACTAGTATTCTCGATGAGCAGTTCTTC. Translated, it gives CASSLGTSILDEQFF.

This chain connects TRBV21-1 to TRBJ1-6; the listed D gene, TRBD1, was not tested against the DNA. TRBV21-1 is reported as a pseudogene. The CDR3 totals 18 residues. The CDR3 coding sequence is TGTGCCAGCAGCAAAAGAGGGCAGGGGTTCGACTTGAATTCACCCCTCCACTTT. Residues: CASSKRGQGFDLNSPLHF.

The genes are TRBV20-1 and TRBJ2-1, with 9 bases aligning to TRBD2. CDR1 DFQATT and CDR2 SNEGSKA come from the germline V gene (reference sequence). CDR3 size: 17 residues. With V trimmed by 3 bases and J by 9 bases, 18 bases remained unmatched. The CDR3 spells CSASFLWLAGYRGEQFF. CDR3 bases: TGCAGTGCTAGTTTTTTGTGGCTAGCGGGGTATCGGGGTGAGCAGTTCTTC.

This clone has just one count. The CDR3: CASSLGNSPDTQYF. CDR3 DNA: TGTGCCAGCAGCTTAGGGAACAGTCCAGATACGCAGTATTTT. V and J are TRBV7-9 and TRBJ2-3, with unresolved D. V was pared by 1 base and J by 4 bases, with 9 bases between. CDR1 and CDR2 from the germline V gene are SEHNR and FQNEAQ (reference sequence). The length of the CDR3 is 14 residues.

The CDR3 region has the DNA TGTGCCAGTAGTCCGCCGGGACACCAGTGGGAGACCCAGTACTTC. It codes for CASSPPGHQWETQYF. The V call is TRBV19, the J call TRBJ2-5, with D tentatively TRBD1 (6 bases). The CDR3 covers 15 residues. Germline CDR1 LNHDA, CDR2 SQIVND (reference sequence). V dropped 5 bases and J dropped 5 bases, with 18 bases sitting between them.

The chain employs TRBV27 and TRBJ2-7; 8 bases are a match to TRBD1. Germline CDR1 MNHEY, CDR2 SMNVEV (reference sequence). J lost 0 bases, V lost 6 bases, and 13 bases had no gene match. The length of the CDR3 is 17 residues. The CDR3 region is CASSHSSGTGVSYEQYF. The CDR3 nucleotides are TGTGCCAGCAGCCATTCCTCGGGGACAGGAGTCTCCTACGAGCAGTACTTC.